This TCR beta chain was sequenced in a study of Graves' ophthalmopathy and Graves' hyperthyroidism. Germline loops: CDR1 SGHRS, CDR2 YFSETQ. The length of the CDR3 is 14 residues. Amplification from RNA transcripts yielded the TCR beta CDR3 regions. The workflow started with a first-round RT-PCR run with HTBI primers and then moved on to a second-round multiplex PCR. TCRdb called the multiplex PCR reads again in MiXCR, with one record for every CDR3 protein. The table includes around 40,000 distinct CDR3 sequences, about 51% detected once. This TCR came from an adult man with Graves' ophthalmopathy. The sequencing input was peripheral blood. The V call is TRBV5-1, the J call TRBJ2-7; 8 bases fit TRBD2. The assigned J gene may be wrong: the sequence end matches TRBJ2-5 better. CDR3 amino acids: CASSLQAGVETQYF. The CDR3 nucleotides are TGCGCCAGCAGCTTGCAAGCGGGAGTGGAGACCCAGTACTTC.